Listed below are T cell receptor beta chains from one sample, sequenced in a study of early T cells in non-severe SARS-CoV-2 infection. MiXCR, applied by TCRdb to the 5' RACE reads, yields one record per CDR3 protein. The sample contains roughly 66,000 distinct CDR3 sequences, approximately 8.3% of which appear only once. Sequenced sample: whole blood. Every receptor here comes from an adult who was a healthcare worker with PCR-confirmed SARS-CoV-2 infection or an uninfected control (not recorded which). Both conserved end residues are part of each CDR3. The order of the fields is clone size, D gene, V gene, J gene, CDR3 DNA, CDR3 protein. D genes are given only for firm matches. Clone size is not always given. Where it is, it says once, few, many or a class for expanded clones.

-	-	TRBV3-1	TRBJ2-4	TGTGCCAGCAGCCAAGAGGGGGGGGCAAGTGCCAAAAACATTCAGTACTTC	CASSQEGGASAKNIQYF
many	-	TRBV2	TRBJ2-3	TGTGCCAGCAGTGAAAGGGGACGGGAGAGCACAGATACGCAGTATTTT	CASSERGRESTDTQYF
-	-	TRBV11-2	TRBJ2-3	TGTGCCAGCAGCTCCAATCGCGAAACGCAGTATTTT	CASSSNRETQYF
many	TRBD1	TRBV6-5	TRBJ1-2	TGTGCCAGCAGTAGGGACAGCTCACAAACGGGCTACACCTTC	CASSRDSSQTGYTF
many	-	TRBV7-6	TRBJ2-5	TGTGCCAGCAGCCCCTCCTCGGGCAAAGAGACCCAGTACTTC	CASSPSSGKETQYF
-	-	TRBV14	TRBJ2-1	TGTGCCAGTTCAGCGGGTACCTACAATGAGCAGTTCTTC	CASSAGTYNEQFF
-	-	TRBV11-2	TRBJ2-1	TGTGCCAGCAGCGAGACAGTCACAACGTACAATGAGCAGTTCTTC	CASSETVTTYNEQFF
few	-	TRBV20-1	TRBJ1-2	TGCAGTGCTATGCGTCAGGATACAAACTATGGCTACACCTTC	CSAMRQDTNYGYTF
medium-sized	TRBD2	TRBV5-4	TRBJ2-3	TGTGCCAGCAGACCTGCGACTAGCGGAACCACAGATACGCAGTATTTT	CASRPATSGTTDTQYF
few	-	TRBV12-3/TRBV12-4	TRBJ2-2	TGTGCCAGCAGTTCCGGCGGGATAGGCGCCGGGGAGCTGTTTTTT	CASSSGGIGAGELFF
many	TRBD1	TRBV4-2	TRBJ2-5	TGTGCCAGCAGCCGCGAGCATGGACAGGGGTGGGAGACCCAGTACTTC	CASSREHGQGWETQYF
-	TRBD2	TRBV7-6	TRBJ2-1	TGTGCCAGCAGCTTAGGCGGCGGGAGGGCGATCAGTGAGCAGTTCTTC	CASSLGGGRAISEQFF
many	-	TRBV29-1	TRBJ2-5	TGCAGCGTAGAAAGAGGGGAGACCCAGTACTTC	CSVERGETQYF
many	TRBD2	TRBV4-2	TRBJ2-5	TGTGCCAGCAGCCAAGATAGTGCGGGAGCGGAAGAGACCCAGTACTTC	CASSQDSAGAEETQYF
many	-	TRBV6-5	TRBJ2-7	TGTGCCAGCAGTTCCGGGGCCTACGAGCAGTACTTC	CASSSGAYEQYF
-	TRBD2	TRBV30	TRBJ2-1	TGTGCCTGGAGCCGCGGACTAGCCGATGAGCAGTTCTTC	CAWSRGLADEQFF
many	-	TRBV7-6	TRBJ1-3	TGTGCCAGCAGCTACGGTTACGGGTCAACCGGGGCTGGAAACACCATATATTTT	CASSYGYGSTGAGNTIYF
many	TRBD1	TRBV6-6	TRBJ1-1	TGTGCCAGCAGTTACTATCCGGGACAGGGGTGCTTCTTT	CASSYYPGQGCFF
few	-	TRBV7-2	TRBJ2-7	TGTGCCAGCAGCTTAGGAGGTATCAAGCGGTACGAGCAGTACTTC	CASSLGGIKRYEQYF
-	-	TRBV6-6	TRBJ1-6	TGTGCCAGCAGCCCCACGGAAAGGCCGCTCCACTTT	CASSPTERPLHF
many	TRBD1	TRBV29-1	TRBJ2-7	TGCAGCACCACCGGGACAGGGGGCTACGAGCAGTACTTC	CSTTGTGGYEQYF
-	-	TRBV9	TRBJ2-7	TGTGCCAGCAGCGTAAGCTCTTATGCGGCCCCCTACGAGCAGTACTTC	CASSVSSYAAPYEQYF
many	-	TRBV6-5	TRBJ1-5	TGTGCCAGCAGCTACAGGCGCAATCAGCCCCAGCATTTT	CASSYRRNQPQHF
many	-	TRBV12-2	TRBJ2-7	TGTGCAAGTCGCTCCAAATTTGCCTACGAGCAGTACTTC	CASRSKFAYEQYF
many	TRBD2	TRBV6-4	TRBJ2-3	TGTGCCAGCAGTGACTCAGCGGGAGCCACAGATACGCAGTATTTT	CASSDSAGATDTQYF
-	-	TRBV7-3	TRBJ2-2	TGTGCCAGCAGCTTAGGGCAGGGAGTCGGGGAGCTGTTTTTT	CASSLGQGVGELFF
few	-	TRBV20-1	TRBJ1-5	TGCAGTGCTAGAGGGACACCCCAGCATTTT	CSARGTPQHF
few	-	TRBV7-8	TRBJ2-5	TGTGCCAGCGGGGGGGGGCCAAAGAGAGGCTCCCAAGAGACCCAGTACTTC	CASGGGPKRGSQETQYF
many	-	TRBV12-3/TRBV12-4	TRBJ2-7	TGTGCCAGCAACTCAGCCGGGAGCTCCTACGAGCAGTACTTC	CASNSAGSSYEQYF
few	-	TRBV6-6	TRBJ2-7	TGTGCCAGCAGTTACCTTGGACAGCGCTACGAGCAGTACTTC	CASSYLGQRYEQYF
-	-	TRBV3-1	TRBJ1-5	TGTGCCAGCAGCCAAGTAGGTGAGGGGGGCGCCTACAGCAATCAGCCCCAGCATTTT	CASSQVGEGGAYSNQPQHF
-	-	TRBV7-2	TRBJ2-5	TGTGCCAGCAGCTTAGGCTGGGGGCAAGAGACCCAGTACTTC	CASSLGWGQETQYF
few	-	TRBV19	TRBJ2-5	TGTGCCAGTAGTCCCCCGCGGGAGACCCAGTACTTC	CASSPPRETQYF
-	-	TRBV5-1	TRBJ2-5	TGCGCCAGCAGCTTCCAGGGAAGAGAGACCCAGTACTTC	CASSFQGRETQYF
few	-	TRBV7-6	TRBJ2-5	TGTGCCAGCAGCTTAACCTGGCAAGAGACCCAGTACTTC	CASSLTWQETQYF
-	TRBD2	TRBV20-1	TRBJ2-7	TGCAGTGCTACTAGCGGGCGCTCCTACGAGCAGTACTTC	CSATSGRSYEQYF